This T cell receptor beta chain was captured by sequencing in a study of T-cell reconstitution after alpha-beta-depleted transplantation in children. General study points: Some patients' high day-60 TCRbeta diversity was traced to surviving recipient T cells and thymic progenitors. Among T cells one year after transplant, newly produced cells accounted for most counts and diversity.

Germline trimming cut 2 bases from V and 5 bases from J; bases unmatched to any gene: 12. Germline values: CDR1 MDHEN, CDR2 SYDVKM. The CDR3 runs to 17 residues. Of note for this clonotype: Its antigen is currently unknown.

During its preparation, the TCRbeta library received unique molecular identifiers. MiXCR, applied by TCRdb to the PCR reads, yields one record per CDR3 protein. The data contain about 350,000 distinct CDR3 sequences, around 16% of them seen just once; the ten biggest clones take up 35% to 50%. The chain uses TRBV28 and TRBJ2-5, with TRBD2 matching 9 bases. This clonotype was sampled from a male patient aged 2 to 10 who had a stem cell transplant for acute lymphoblastic leukemia, so the T cells may come from the graft donor. The sample consisted of PBMCs, mostly from graft donor cells, taken 360 days after TCRalphabeta/CD19-depleted stem cell transplant. The chain's CDR3 is CASSLLRQAGGRETQYF. The DNA of the CDR3 is TGTGCCAGCAGTTTACTCCGCCAGGCGGGAGGGCGGGAGACCCAGTACTTC.